This TCR beta chain was recovered during a study of CD8 T cells in Susac syndrome. TCR beta was sequenced from blood CD8+ and CD4+ T cells. TEMRA cells were FACS-enriched, unlike CD8+ and CD4+ T cells, which were negatively isolated. Random hexamers were used to reverse transcribe the RNA input (roughly 0.5 to 1 ug). TCRdb fed the immunoSEQ multiplex PCR reads into MiXCR, producing one record per CDR3 protein. This sample has some 26,000 distinct CDR3 sequences; roughly 94% occur once, and the top ten carry about 0.26%. The CDR3 is 14 amino acids. Trimming cost V 0 bases and J 3 bases, with 5 bases left between them. Germline lookup yields CDR1 MRHNA and CDR2 SNTAGT.

The TCR sequence derives from a human donor in good health. The specimen was CD8+ T cells from PBMCs. The rearrangement links TRBV6-4 to TRBJ2-2; D unresolved. For the CDR3, the DNA is TGTGCCAGCAGTGACTCGACACACACCGGGGAGCTGTTTTTT. It translates to CASSDSTHTGELFF.